This record covers a single T cell receptor beta chain. Its matching antigen is unknown. These data originate in a study of PD-1 blockade in classical Hodgkin lymphoma. V gave up 1 base and J gave up 1 base, with 4 bases separating them. The CDR3 length is 13 residues. Germline assignment: CDR1 SGHNT and CDR2 YENEEA. Brentuximab vedotin exposure varied among the patients, all of whom had relapsed after autologous stem cell transplantation. Under best response, outcomes were complete response, partial response or progressive disease. Sequencing used immunoSEQ multiplex PCR; TCRdb keeps in-frame clones, though not all of them. The sample contains about 97,000 clones, 75% to 90% of which appear only once. Study observations and caveats: Complete responders possessed baseline diversity comparable to newly diagnosed patients. Patients who initiated nivolumab within 1 year of ASCT were excluded.

This material consisted of peripheral blood mononuclear cells (PBMCs), taken at baseline. This sequence was found in a human donor with classical Hodgkin lymphoma. This chain uses TRBV11-3 with TRBJ2-5, with no clear D. CDR3 residues: CASSLGLQETQYF. The CDR3 DNA reads TGTGCCAGCAGCTTAGGTCTCCAAGAGACCCAGTACTTC.